Below, 4 T cell receptor beta chains from the same sample are listed, as sequenced in a study of cytomegalovirus exposure and HLA in healthy donors. Primers for the PCR totalled 60 Vbeta and 13 Jbeta. Clones were sequenced by immunoSEQ multiplex PCR, and TCRdb holds only the in-frame ones, with some missing. This repertoire shows about 130,000 clones, around 78% found once; its top ten account for about 3.5%. The sample taken for sequencing was PBMCs. Receptors were obtained from a man aged 35-49 years in good health and CMV-seronegative.

The rearrangement uses TRBV5-1 and TRBJ1-2; a weak D match, TRBD1 (6 bases). The CDR3 contains 14 residues. The V end lost 0 bases, the J end lost 8 bases, and 14 bases lay between the germline ends. CDR1 and CDR2 (germline): SGHRS, YFSETQ. CDR3 sequence (DNA): TGCGCCAGCAGCTTGGCGGGGGGCGTTGAGGGCTACACCTTC. Its translation: CASSLAGGVEGYTF.

The CDR3 DNA sequence: TGTGCCAGCAGCTTGGACGACAAGCCTCTAGCCAAAAACATTCAGTACTTC. This encodes CASSLDDKPLAKNIQYF. V and J are TRBV5-6 and TRBJ2-4; D not certain. V lost 0 bases and J 0 bases, leaving 13 bases between the germline ends. CDR1 is SGHDT and CDR2 is YYEEEE in the germline V gene. This CDR3 region has 17 residues. The complete variable domain, with remaining parts taken from reference TRBV5-6 and TRBJ2-4, reads DAGVTQSPTHLIKTRGQQVTLRCSPKSGHDTVSWYQQALGQGPQFIFQYYEEEERQRGNFPDRFSGHQFPNYSSELNVNALLLGDSALYLCASSLDDKPLAKNIQYFGAGTRLSVL.

The rearrangement uses TRBV4-1 and TRBJ1-5, with no clear D. The germline gives CDR1 MGHRA, CDR2 YSYEKL. Trimming took off 3 bases at V and 0 bases at J, with 6 bases between the two ends. The CDR3 length is 14 residues. The CDR3 nucleotides read TGCGCCAGCAGCCAGCAGAATAGCAATCAGCCCCAGCATTTT. Its protein is CASSQQNSNQPQHF.

The rearrangement uses TRBV19 and TRBJ2-3; TRBD2 agrees at 9 bases. This CDR3 has 17 residues. Germline V CDR1 and CDR2: LNHDA, SQIVND (reference sequence). Trimming cost V 6 bases and J 2 bases; bases outside gene matches: 12. CDR3 nucleotides: TGTGCCAGTAGGAAAAAGGGACTAGCCTCTTTCACAGATACGCAGTATTTT. It is translated as CASRKKGLASFTDTQYF.